The clone carrying this T cell receptor beta chain was counted between two and nine times. Its target is not known. The CDR3 extends over 16 amino acids. Germline V gene lookup returns CDR1 MNHEY and CDR2 SMNVEV (reference sequence). Trimming at V came to 6 bases and at J to 7 bases, leaving 12 bases not matched to a gene. Measured with immunoSEQ multiplex PCR; TCRdb has only the in-frame clones, and not every one. The sample shows around 940,000 clones, over 75% of them seen only once. This sample stems from a study of shared clonotypes between healthy human individuals. Whole-study results and caveats: Around 5.4% of naive CD4 clonotypes were common to a handful of donors. Shared clonotypes across all four donors exceeded non-shared ones in generation probability.

Sequenced material: memory CD4+ T cells sorted from blood. Regarding subset: CD45RA-negative fraction. The rearrangement joins TRBV27 to TRBJ2-2; 9 positions match TRBD1. The clonotype originates from a man between 18 and 35 years old in good health. In nucleotides, the CDR3 is TGTGCCAGCAGCCGCACGGGACAGGGCTTTGGCGGGGAGCTGTTTTTT. Amino acids: CASSRTGQGFGGELFF.